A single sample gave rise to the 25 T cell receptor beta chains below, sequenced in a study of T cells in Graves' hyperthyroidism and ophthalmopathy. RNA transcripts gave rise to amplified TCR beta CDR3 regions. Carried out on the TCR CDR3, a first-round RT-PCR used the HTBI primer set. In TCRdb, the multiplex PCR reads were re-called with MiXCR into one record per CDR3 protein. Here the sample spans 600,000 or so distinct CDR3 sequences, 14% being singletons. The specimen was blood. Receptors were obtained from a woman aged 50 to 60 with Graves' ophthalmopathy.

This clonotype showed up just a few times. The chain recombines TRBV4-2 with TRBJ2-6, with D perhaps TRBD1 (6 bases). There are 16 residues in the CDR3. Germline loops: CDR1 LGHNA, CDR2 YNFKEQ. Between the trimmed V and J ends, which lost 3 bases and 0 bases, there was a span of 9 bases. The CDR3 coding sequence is TGTGCCAGCAGCCAGGGGGCCAGCTCTGGGGCCAACGTCCTGACTTTC. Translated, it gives CASSQGASSGANVLTF.

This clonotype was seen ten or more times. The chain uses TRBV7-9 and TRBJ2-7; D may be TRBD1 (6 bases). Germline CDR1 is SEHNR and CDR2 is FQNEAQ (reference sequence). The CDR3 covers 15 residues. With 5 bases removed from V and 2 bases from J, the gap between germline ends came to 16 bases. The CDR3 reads CASSISSGTPYEQYF. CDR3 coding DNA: TGTGCCAGCAGCATTTCCTCCGGGACACCCTACGAGCAGTACTTC. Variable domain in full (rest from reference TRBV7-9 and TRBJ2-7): DTGVSQNPRHKITKRGQNVTFRCDPISEHNRLYWYRQTLGQGPEFLTYFQNEAQLEKSRLLSDRFSAERPKGSFSTLEIQRTEQGDSAMYLCASSISSGTPYEQYFGPGTRLTVT.

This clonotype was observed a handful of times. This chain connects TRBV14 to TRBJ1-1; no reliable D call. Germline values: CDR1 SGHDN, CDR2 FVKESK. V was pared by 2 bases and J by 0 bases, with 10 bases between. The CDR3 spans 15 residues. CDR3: CASSQFRVVNTEAFF. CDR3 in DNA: TGTGCCAGCAGCCAATTTAGGGTGGTGAACACTGAAGCTTTCTTT.

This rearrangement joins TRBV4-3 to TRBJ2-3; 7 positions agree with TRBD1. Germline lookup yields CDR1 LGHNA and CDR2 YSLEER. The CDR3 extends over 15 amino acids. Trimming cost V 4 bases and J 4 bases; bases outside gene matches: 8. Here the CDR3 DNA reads TGCGCCAGCAGCCGATCTGGGACAGAGGCAGATACGCAGTATTTT. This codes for CASSRSGTEADTQYF.

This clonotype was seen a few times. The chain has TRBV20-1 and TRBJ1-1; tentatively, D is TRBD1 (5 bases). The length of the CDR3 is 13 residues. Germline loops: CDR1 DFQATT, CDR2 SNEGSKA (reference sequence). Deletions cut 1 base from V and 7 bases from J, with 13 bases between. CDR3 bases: TGCAGTGCTAGAGGGCTCAGGGAGAGTGAAGCTTTCTTT. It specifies CSARGLRESEAFF.

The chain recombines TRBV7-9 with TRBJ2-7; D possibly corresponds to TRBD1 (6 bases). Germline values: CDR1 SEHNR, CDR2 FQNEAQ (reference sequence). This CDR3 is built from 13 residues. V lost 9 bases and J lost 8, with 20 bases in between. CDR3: CASRRGGESKQYF. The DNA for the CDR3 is TGTGCCAGTCGCCGAGGGGGAGAGTCGAAGCAGTACTTC.

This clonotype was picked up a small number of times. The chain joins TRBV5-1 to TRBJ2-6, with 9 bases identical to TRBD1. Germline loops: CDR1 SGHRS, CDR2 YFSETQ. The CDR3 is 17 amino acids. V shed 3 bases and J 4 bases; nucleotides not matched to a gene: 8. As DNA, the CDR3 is TGCGCCAGCAGCTGGGACAGGGAGTTAACCGGGGCCAACGTCCTGACTTTC. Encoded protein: CASSWDRELTGANVLTF.

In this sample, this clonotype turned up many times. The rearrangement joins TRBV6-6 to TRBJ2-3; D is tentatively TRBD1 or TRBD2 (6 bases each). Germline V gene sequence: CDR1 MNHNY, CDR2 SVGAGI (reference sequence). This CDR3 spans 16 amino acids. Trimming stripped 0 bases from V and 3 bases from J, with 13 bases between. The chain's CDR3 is CASSYSGRGGTDTQYF. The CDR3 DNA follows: TGTGCCAGCAGTTACTCCGGGAGAGGGGGAACAGATACGCAGTATTTT.

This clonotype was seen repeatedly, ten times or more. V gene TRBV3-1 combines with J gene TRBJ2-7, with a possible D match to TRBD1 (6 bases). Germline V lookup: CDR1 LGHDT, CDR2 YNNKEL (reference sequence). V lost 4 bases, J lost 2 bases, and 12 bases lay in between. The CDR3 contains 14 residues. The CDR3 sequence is CASSPPGAPYEQYF. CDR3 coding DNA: TGTGCCAGCAGCCCCCCAGGGGCCCCCTACGAGCAGTACTTC.

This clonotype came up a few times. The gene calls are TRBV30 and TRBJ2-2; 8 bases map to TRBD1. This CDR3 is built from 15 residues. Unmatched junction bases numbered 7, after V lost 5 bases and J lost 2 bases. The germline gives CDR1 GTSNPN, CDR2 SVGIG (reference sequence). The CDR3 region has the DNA TGTGCCTGGGTGGGACAGGTCCGCAACACCGGGGAGCTGTTTTTT. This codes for CAWVGQVRNTGELFF.

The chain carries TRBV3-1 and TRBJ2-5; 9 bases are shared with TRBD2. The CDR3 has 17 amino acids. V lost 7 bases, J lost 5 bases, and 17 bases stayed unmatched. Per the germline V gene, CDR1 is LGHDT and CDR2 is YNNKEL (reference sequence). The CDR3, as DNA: TGTGCCAGCAACGAAGTCCTCGGGCTAGCGGGACTGGAGACCCAGTACTTC. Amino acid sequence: CASNEVLGLAGLETQYF.

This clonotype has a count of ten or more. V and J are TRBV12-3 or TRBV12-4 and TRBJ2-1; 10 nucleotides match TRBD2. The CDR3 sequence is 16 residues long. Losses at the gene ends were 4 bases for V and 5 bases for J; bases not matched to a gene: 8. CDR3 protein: CASSSKREGPDNEQFF. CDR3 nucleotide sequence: TGTGCCAGCAGTTCCAAGCGGGAGGGCCCTGACAATGAGCAGTTCTTC.

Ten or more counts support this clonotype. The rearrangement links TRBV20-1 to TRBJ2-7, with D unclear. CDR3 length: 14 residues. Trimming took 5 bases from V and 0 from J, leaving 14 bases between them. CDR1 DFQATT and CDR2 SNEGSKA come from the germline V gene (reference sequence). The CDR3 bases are TGCAGTGCTCGTCGCGAGAAGAGCTCCTACGAGCAGTACTTC. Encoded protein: CSARREKSSYEQYF.

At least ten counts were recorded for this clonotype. CDR3 nucleotide sequence: TGTGCCAGCTCGGACACGAGCGCAGATACGCAGTATTTT. This encodes CASSDTSADTQYF. The rearrangement uses TRBV2 and TRBJ2-3; D may be TRBD1 (5 bases). Germline-derived CDR1 and CDR2 are SNHLY and FYNNEI. This CDR3 comprises 13 residues. Deletions cut 8 bases from V and 4 bases from J, with 13 bases between.

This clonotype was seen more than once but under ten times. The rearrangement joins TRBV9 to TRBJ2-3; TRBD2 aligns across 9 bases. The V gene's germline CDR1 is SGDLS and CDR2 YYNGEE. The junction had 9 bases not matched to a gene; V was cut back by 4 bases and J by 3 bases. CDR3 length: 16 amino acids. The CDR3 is CASSSRLAELTDTQYF. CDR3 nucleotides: TGTGCCAGCAGCTCTAGACTAGCGGAGCTTACAGATACGCAGTATTTT.

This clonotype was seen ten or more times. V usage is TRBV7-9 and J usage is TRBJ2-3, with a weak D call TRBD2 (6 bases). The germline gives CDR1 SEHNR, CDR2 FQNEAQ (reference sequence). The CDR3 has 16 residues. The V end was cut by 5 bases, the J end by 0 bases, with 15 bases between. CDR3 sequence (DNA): TGTGCCAGCAGCCCGGGGGTAGCGGAAAGCACAGATACGCAGTATTTT. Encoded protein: CASSPGVAESTDTQYF.

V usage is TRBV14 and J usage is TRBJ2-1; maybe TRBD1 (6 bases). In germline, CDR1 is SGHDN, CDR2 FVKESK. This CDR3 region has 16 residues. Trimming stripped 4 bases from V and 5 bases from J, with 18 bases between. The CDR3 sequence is CASSPYRARADNEQFF. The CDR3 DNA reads TGTGCCAGCAGCCCTTACAGGGCTAGGGCGGACAATGAGCAGTTCTTC. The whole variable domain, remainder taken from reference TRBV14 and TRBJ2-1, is EAGVTQFPSHSVIEKGQTVTLRCDPISGHDNLYWYRRVMGKEIKFLLHFVKESKQDESGMPNNRFLAERTGGTYSTLKVQPAELEDSGVYFCASSPYRARADNEQFFGPGTRLTVL.

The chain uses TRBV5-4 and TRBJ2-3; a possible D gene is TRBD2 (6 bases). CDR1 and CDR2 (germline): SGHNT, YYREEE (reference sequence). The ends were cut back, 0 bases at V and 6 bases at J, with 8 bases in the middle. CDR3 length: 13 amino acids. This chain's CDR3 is CASSLGGEDTQYF. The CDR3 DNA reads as TGTGCCAGCAGCTTGGGGGGGGAGGATACGCAGTATTTT.

CDR3: CASSLEGSGSETQYF. The CDR3 DNA reads TGTGCCAGCAGCTTAGAGGGGAGCGGGAGTGAGACCCAGTACTTC. The V gene is TRBV7-6, the J gene TRBJ2-5; 8 positions match TRBD2. Germline V gives CDR1 SGHVS, CDR2 FNYEAQ. The CDR3 spans 15 residues. V lost 1 base and J lost 5; bases outside the gene matches: 6.

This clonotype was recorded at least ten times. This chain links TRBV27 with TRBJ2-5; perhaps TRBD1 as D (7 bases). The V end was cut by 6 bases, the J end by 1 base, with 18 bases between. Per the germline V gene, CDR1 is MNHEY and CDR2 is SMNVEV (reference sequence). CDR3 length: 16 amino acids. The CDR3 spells CASSQGQGGGQETQYF. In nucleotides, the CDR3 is TGTGCCAGCAGCCAGGGGCAGGGGGGAGGCCAAGAGACCCAGTACTTC.

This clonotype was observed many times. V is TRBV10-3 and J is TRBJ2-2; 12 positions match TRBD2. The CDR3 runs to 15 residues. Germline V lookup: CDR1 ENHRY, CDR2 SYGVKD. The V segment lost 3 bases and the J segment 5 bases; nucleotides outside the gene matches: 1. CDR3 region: CAISEGTSGTGELFF. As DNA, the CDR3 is TGTGCCATCAGTGAAGGGACTAGCGGGACCGGGGAGCTGTTTTTT.

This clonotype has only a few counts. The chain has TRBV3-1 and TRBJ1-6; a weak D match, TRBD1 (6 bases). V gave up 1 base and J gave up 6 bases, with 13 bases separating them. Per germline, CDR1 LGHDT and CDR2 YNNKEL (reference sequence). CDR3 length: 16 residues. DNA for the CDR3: TGTGCCAGCAGCCAAGGTTGGGGGGGCAGTAATTCACCCCTCCACTTT. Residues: CASSQGWGGSNSPLHF.

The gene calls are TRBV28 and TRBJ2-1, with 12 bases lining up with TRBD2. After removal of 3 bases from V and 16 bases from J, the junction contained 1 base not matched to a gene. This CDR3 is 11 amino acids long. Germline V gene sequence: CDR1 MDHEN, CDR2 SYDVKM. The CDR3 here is CASSLTSGSFF. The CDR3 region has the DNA TGTGCCAGCAGTTTGACTAGCGGGAGCTTCTTC.

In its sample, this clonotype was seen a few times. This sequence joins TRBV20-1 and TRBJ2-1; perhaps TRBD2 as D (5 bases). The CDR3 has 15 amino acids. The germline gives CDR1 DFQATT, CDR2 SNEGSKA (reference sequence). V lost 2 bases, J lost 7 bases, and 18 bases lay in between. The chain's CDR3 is CSARLTGLLGNEQFF. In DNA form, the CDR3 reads TGCAGTGCTAGACTTACCGGACTTCTGGGGAATGAGCAGTTCTTC.

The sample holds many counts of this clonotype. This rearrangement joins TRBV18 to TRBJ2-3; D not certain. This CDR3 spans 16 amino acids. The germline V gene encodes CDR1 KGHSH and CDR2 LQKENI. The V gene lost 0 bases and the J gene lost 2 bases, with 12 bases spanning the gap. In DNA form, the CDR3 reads TGTGCCAGCTCACCACCCACGGCCGCAGCCACAGATACGCAGTATTTT. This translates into CASSPPTAAATDTQYF.